The 29 T cell receptor beta chains below come from one sample, sequenced in a study of response to subunit inactivated influenza vaccine (dated by TCRdb to about 2018). Libraries were built with RT-PCR. This sample was sequenced with an Illumina HiSeq 2500. TCRdb ran its own pipeline on the public reads, namely fastp trimming at Q25 and MiXCR clone calling, and kept in-frame beta chains. A single entry per CDR3 protein holds the most common genes and DNA from its merged rows. This sample is represented by roughly 700,000 distinct CDR3 sequences; over 11% of them were singletons. The top ten clonotypes cover roughly 6.4% of the sample. The input for sequencing was PBMCs from blood, taken less than 15 days before vaccination. Receptors were obtained from a man in his forties or fifties who received an inactivated influenza vaccine. Donor details come from another sample of the same person, matched by shared clones.

The chain joins TRBV28 to TRBJ2-7; D not resolved. Germline assignment: CDR1 MDHEN and CDR2 SYDVKM. V was cut by 3 bases and J by 2 bases, with 14 bases left in between. This CDR3 is built from 15 residues. As DNA, the CDR3 is TGTGCCAGCAGTTTCTCCTCAGTCCCCACCTACGAGCAGTACTTC. Protein: CASSFSSVPTYEQYF.

The chain is built from TRBV20-1 and TRBJ2-1; TRBD2 agrees at 13 bases. Germline CDR1 is DFQATT and CDR2 is SNEGSKA (reference sequence). The CDR3 runs 15 residues. Trimming cost V 2 bases and J 8 bases; bases outside gene matches: 6. This CDR3 reads CSARTLAGGGHEQFF. The DNA of the CDR3 is TGCAGTGCTAGAACACTAGCGGGAGGGGGTCATGAGCAGTTCTTC.

This clonotype was picked up a small number of times. The chain has TRBV6-2 or TRBV6-3 and TRBJ2-7; tentatively, D is TRBD2 (7 bases). This CDR3 comprises 14 residues. Trimming left V 5 bases short and J 0 bases short, with 11 bases between. Looked up from germline, CDR1 is MNHEY and CDR2 is SVGEGT. DNA of the CDR3: TGTGCCAGCAGTCGAGGGGGGGCCTCCTACGAGCAGTACTTC. Its protein is CASSRGGASYEQYF.

The CDR3 region has the DNA TGTGCCATCCTAAAGGCGGCTAGCGCCAACTCTGGGGCCAACGTCCTGACTTTC. This codes for CAILKAASANSGANVLTF. The chain recombines TRBV10-3 with TRBJ2-6; the D gene is possibly TRBD2 (6 bases). Between the trimmed V and J ends, which lost 8 bases and 0 bases, there was a span of 20 bases. The CDR3 extends over 18 amino acids. Germline V gene lookup returns CDR1 ENHRY and CDR2 SYGVKD.

The chain combines TRBV6-1 with TRBJ2-3; D is possibly TRBD1 (6 bases). Germline V gene data show CDR1 as MNHNS and CDR2 as SASEGT. CDR3 size: 15 residues. V lost 5 bases and J 0 bases, leaving 12 bases between the germline ends. This chain's CDR3 is CASSRDIGSTDTQYF. CDR3 in DNA: TGTGCCAGCAGTCGGGACATCGGAAGCACAGATACGCAGTATTTT.

This chain uses TRBV18 with TRBJ2-1; 8 positions agree with TRBD1. The CDR3 is made up of 13 amino acids. Germline CDR1 is KGHSH and CDR2 is LQKENI. With 5 bases clipped from V and 8 bases from J, the junction kept 5 bases outside the gene matches. The CDR3 sequence: CASSKVTGDEQFF. CDR3 DNA sequence: TGTGCCAGCTCAAAAGTGACAGGGGATGAGCAGTTCTTC.

This clonotype has only a few counts. The rearrangement links TRBV11-2 to TRBJ2-3, with 11 bases identical to TRBD2. Germline V gene lookup returns CDR1 SGHAT and CDR2 FQNNGV. The CDR3 covers 16 residues. Trimming took 1 base from V and 5 from J; bases not matched to a gene: 5. Here the CDR3 reads CASSLVSGRAVDTQYF. CDR3 nucleotides: TGTGCCAGCAGCTTAGTTAGCGGGAGGGCCGTAGATACGCAGTATTTT.

This clonotype was observed a few times. The J gene is TRBJ2-1, the V gene TRBV19, with 7 bases aligning to TRBD1. V gave up 9 bases and J gave up 1 base; unmatched junction bases: 9. The CDR3 covers 15 residues. Germline V CDR1 and CDR2: LNHDA, SQIVND (reference sequence). This chain's CDR3 is CASRQGLSSYNEQFF. CDR3 DNA sequence: TGTGCCAGCCGACAGGGATTAAGTTCCTACAATGAGCAGTTCTTC. Together with reference TRBV19 and TRBJ2-1, the CDR3 gives the full variable domain: DGGITQSPKYLFRKEGQNVTLSCEQNLNHDAMYWYRQDPGQGLRLIYYSQIVNDFQKGDIAEGYSVSREKKESFPLTVTSAQKNPTAFYLCASRQGLSSYNEQFFGPGTRLTVL.

For this clonotype: The junction and the germline gene differ at one end; a read error may be behind it. The rearrangement links TRBV7-3 to TRBJ2-6, with D possibly being TRBD1 (5 bases). The germline V gene encodes CDR1 SGHTA and CDR2 FQGTGA. The CDR3 has 15 amino acids. DNA of the CDR3: TGTGCCAGCAGCTTAATGAGCTCTGGGGCCATCGTCCTGACTTTC. Protein sequence: CASSLMSSGAIVLTF.

This clonotype has ten or more counts. V gene TRBV12-3 or TRBV12-4 combines with J gene TRBJ1-5; D is uncertain. The V gene lost 2 bases and the J gene lost 2 bases, with 4 bases spanning the gap. The CDR3 has 13 residues. The CDR3 region is CASSLRRNQPQHF. The CDR3 DNA reads as TGTGCCAGCAGTTTAAGGCGCAATCAGCCCCAGCATTTT.

The chain links TRBV4-2 to TRBJ2-3, with TRBD1 as a possible D gene (5 bases). V gave up 0 bases and J gave up 0 bases, with 10 bases separating them. Germline loops: CDR1 LGHNA, CDR2 YNFKEQ. CDR3 length: 16 residues. Written as DNA, the CDR3 is TGTGCCAGCAGCCAAGATTGGGGCGCTAGCACAGATACGCAGTATTTT. This encodes CASSQDWGASTDTQYF.

The rearrangement joins TRBV5-1 to TRBJ2-4, with a possible D match to TRBD1 (6 bases). This CDR3 has 15 amino acids. Looked up from germline, CDR1 is SGHRS and CDR2 is YFSETQ. The V gene lost 6 bases and the J gene lost 4 bases, with 17 bases spanning the gap. The CDR3 sequence is CASTDRTRGKNIQYF. The CDR3 region has the DNA TGCGCCAGCACCGACAGGACACGGGGAAAAAACATTCAGTACTTC. Full variable domain (rest looked up from reference TRBV5-1 and TRBJ2-4): KAGVTQTPRYLIKTRGQQVTLSCSPISGHRSVSWYQQTPGQGLQFLFEYFSETQRNKGNFPGRFSGRQFSNSRSEMNVSTLELGDSALYLCASTDRTRGKNIQYFGAGTRLSVL.

The rearrangement joins TRBV30 to TRBJ2-1; D gene ambiguous. With 3 bases removed from V and 0 bases from J, the gap between germline ends came to 15 bases. This CDR3 comprises 16 residues. CDR1 is GTSNPN and CDR2 is SVGIG in the germline V gene (reference sequence). CDR3 in DNA: TGTGCCTGGAGCCATAACTTGATTAGCTCCTACAATGAGCAGTTCTTC. Translated, it gives CAWSHNLISSYNEQFF.

This clonotype was counted only a few times. The genes are TRBV5-6 and TRBJ1-1; 7 bases align to TRBD1. The CDR3 contains 16 residues. Unmatched junction bases numbered 9, after V lost 2 bases and J lost 2 bases. Germline V gives CDR1 SGHDT, CDR2 YYEEEE. In nucleotides, the CDR3 is TGTGCCAGCAGCTTCAGGGGGGCCCTTCCAAACACTGAAGCTTTCTTT. Amino acid sequence: CASSFRGALPNTEAFF.

This clonotype was detected only a few times. The chain couples TRBV5-1 to TRBJ2-3, with 7 bases identical to TRBD2. Germline CDR1 and CDR2: SGHRS and YFSETQ. J lost 2 bases, V lost 1 base, and 10 bases had no gene match. This CDR3 has 17 amino acids. CDR3 protein: CASSLLSRETITDTQYF. The CDR3 bases are TGCGCCAGCAGCTTGTTATCGCGGGAGACTATCACAGATACGCAGTATTTT.

In this sample, this clonotype turned up a few times. The rearrangement uses TRBV2 and TRBJ2-5; 9 nucleotides align to TRBD2. V gave up 5 bases and J gave up 2 bases; unmatched junction bases: 6. This CDR3 is 15 amino acids long. The germline V gene encodes CDR1 SNHLY and CDR2 FYNNEI. Written as DNA, the CDR3 is TGTGCCAGCAGTAGCGGGGGGACGAGTCAAGAGACCCAGTACTTC. This translates into CASSSGGTSQETQYF. Full variable domain (rest looked up from reference TRBV2 and TRBJ2-5): EPEVTQTPSHQVTQMGQEVILRCVPISNHLYFYWYRQILGQKVEFLVSFYNNEISEKSEIFDDQFSVERPDGSNFTLKIRSTKLEDSAMYFCASSSGGTSQETQYFGPGTRLLVL.

This clonotype has ten or more counts. This sequence joins TRBV29-1 and TRBJ2-7; 7 bases agree with TRBD1. This CDR3 region has 11 residues. Germline values: CDR1 SQVTM, CDR2 ANQGSEA. V trimming: 3 bases; J trimming: 4 bases; junction bases outside the gene matches: 0. CDR3 protein: CSVEDRYEQYF. CDR3 in DNA: TGCAGCGTTGAGGACAGGTACGAGCAGTACTTC.

A few counts support this clonotype. J is TRBJ1-3 and V is TRBV15; D is possibly TRBD1 (6 bases). V lost 2 bases and J 3 bases, leaving 11 bases between the germline ends. Germline-derived CDR1 and CDR2 are LNHNV and YYDKDF (reference sequence). This CDR3 has 15 residues. The CDR3 loop reads CATSRLRGLGNTIYF. CDR3 nucleotide sequence: TGTGCCACCAGCAGATTGCGGGGGCTTGGAAACACCATATATTTT.

This clonotype came up a few times. The V and J genes are TRBV9 and TRBJ2-5, with 9 bases lining up with TRBD1. Germline CDR1 reads SGDLS; CDR2 reads YYNGEE. Trimming cost V 2 bases and J 4 bases; bases outside gene matches: 3. This CDR3 region has 14 residues. The CDR3 sequence is CASSVTGGGETQYF. The CDR3 bases are TGTGCCAGCAGCGTGACAGGGGGAGGAGAGACCCAGTACTTC.

This clonotype has just a few counts. V gene TRBV5-1 combines with J gene TRBJ2-7; D not resolved. V lost 1 base and J lost 2, with 13 bases in between. The CDR3 loop spans 15 amino acids. Germline values: CDR1 SGHRS, CDR2 YFSETQ. The DNA for the CDR3 is TGCGCCAGCAGCTTGTCGTTTTCAGGCACCTACGAGCAGTACTTC. Its translation: CASSLSFSGTYEQYF.

This clonotype showed up many times. This rearrangement joins TRBV6-2 or TRBV6-3 to TRBJ2-1, with D possibly TRBD1 on 6 matching bases. This CDR3 spans 14 amino acids. The V end lost 5 bases, the J end lost 7 bases, and 15 bases lay between the germline ends. Germline CDR1 and CDR2: MNHEY and SVGEGT. This chain's CDR3 is CASSNYRAGNEQFF. The CDR3 region has the DNA TGTGCCAGCAGTAACTACAGGGCCGGGAATGAGCAGTTCTTC.

The CDR3 region has the DNA TGTGCCAGCAGCCTCACGCCTTGGAGCACGGGGTACACTGAAGCTTTCTTT. This codes for CASSLTPWSTGYTEAFF. V is TRBV6-1 and J is TRBJ1-1; D is undetermined. Germline values: CDR1 MNHNS, CDR2 SASEGT. The CDR3 length is 17 residues. V dropped 6 bases and J dropped 3 bases, with 23 bases sitting between them.

This clonotype was detected many times. The CDR3, as DNA: TGTGCCAGCAGCTTAGGGACAGGGAGTCAGCCCCAGCATTTT. It translates to CASSLGTGSQPQHF. This chain uses TRBV7-9 with TRBJ1-5; the match to TRBD1 covers 8 bases. Trimming at V came to 1 base and at J to 6 bases, leaving 2 bases not matched to a gene. Germline CDR1 SEHNR, CDR2 FQNEAQ (reference sequence). This CDR3 is 14 amino acids long.

This chain links TRBV28 with TRBJ2-7; no reliable D call. The ends were cut back, 1 base at V and 6 bases at J, with 16 bases in the middle. The CDR3 consists of 15 residues. Per germline, CDR1 MDHEN and CDR2 SYDVKM. The CDR3 DNA reads TGTGCCAGCAGTTTATTTTCGTCTGGGCAAGGCGAGCAGTACTTC. Its translation: CASSLFSSGQGEQYF.

The chain combines TRBV6-2 or TRBV6-3 with TRBJ1-1; D unclear. In germline, CDR1 is MNHEY, CDR2 SVGEGT. The CDR3 spans 13 residues. Trimming took off 6 bases at V and 4 bases at J, with 12 bases between the two ends. The CDR3: CASRPDGGTEAFF. As DNA, the CDR3 is TGTGCCAGCAGGCCCGATGGCGGCACTGAAGCTTTCTTT.

This clonotype was counted a few times. The chain recombines TRBV11-2 with TRBJ2-1; the D gene could be TRBD1 or TRBD2 (5 bases each). The germline V and J ends were trimmed by 6 bases and 10 bases, with 22 bases remaining between them. From germline, CDR1 is SGHAT and CDR2 FQNNGV. CDR3 length equals 15 residues. The CDR3 nucleotides are TGTGCCAGCAGACACGAACGGGACCCCATGTGGGAGCAGTTCTTC. The encoded protein is CASRHERDPMWEQFF.

Ten or more counts support this clonotype. The chain carries TRBV27 and TRBJ2-3; no definite D call. Trimming took 5 bases from V and 4 from J, leaving 13 bases between them. This CDR3 spans 14 amino acids. Germline V gene lookup returns CDR1 MNHEY and CDR2 SMNVEV (reference sequence). As DNA, the CDR3 is TGTGCCAGCAGTCCGAAGACGAATCCAGATACGCAGTATTTT. Its translation: CASSPKTNPDTQYF.

Points on this clonotype: The junction departs from the called germline gene at one end, perhaps through a read error. The V call is TRBV18, the J call TRBJ2-1; the match to TRBD2 covers 9 bases. CDR3 length: 14 residues. The germline V gene encodes CDR1 KGHSH and CDR2 LQKENI. For the CDR3, the DNA is TGTGCCAGCACACCAGGGTCTAGCGGGACCGGGCAGTTCTTC. Translating gives CASTPGSSGTGQFF.

This clonotype came up many times. The CDR3 protein is CASSRRGRNEKLFF. In DNA, the CDR3 is TGTGCCAGCAGCCGCCGGGGTAGAAATGAAAAACTGTTTTTT. The chain carries TRBV12-3 or TRBV12-4 and TRBJ1-4; D gene ambiguous. Trimming stripped 6 bases from V and 5 bases from J, with 13 bases between. The CDR3 runs 14 residues.